This TCR beta chain was observed in a study of blood T cell repertoires in COVID-19. Study information: Sample material is recorded as cDNA or gDNA derived from T cells, B-cell-depleted T cells, or PBMCs.

TCRdb's table, derived via immunoSEQ multiplex PCR, lists solely in-frame clones and lacks some. The profile shows some 210,000 clones, around four fifths of them singletons. Germline CDR1 and CDR2: WNHNN and SYGVQD (reference sequence). The CDR3 runs to 11 residues. The clonotype comes from a human donor in a cohort sampled during active COVID-19. What was sequenced was peripheral blood. The rearrangement uses TRBV10-1 and TRBJ1-3; no reliable D call. The CDR3 here is CATRSGNTIYF. CDR3 nucleotides: TGCGCTACTCGGTCTGGAAACACCATATATTTT.